The clone carrying this T cell receptor beta chain has just a few counts. Antigen unknown. This CDR3 comprises 13 residues. Deletions cut 6 bases from V and 4 bases from J, with 12 bases between. Looked up from germline, CDR1 is ENHRY and CDR2 is SYGVKD. The data were taken from a study of T cells after yellow fever vaccination. Study overall: The fractions with low cell numbers were processed using SMART-Seq v4 Ultra Low Input.

Notes on the study in general: Post-booster repertoires contained most primary-vaccination clones again (around 96% CD4, about 88% CD8). From the bulk population, abundant clonotypes could contaminate and appear within FACS-sorted repertoires.

Researchers made TCR cDNA using 5'RACE template switching, and this step added a universal primer site and UMIs. TCRdb processed the 5' RACE reads anew with MiXCR; each CDR3 protein has one entry. The sample consists of some 420,000 distinct CDR3 sequences, roughly 20% of them appearing once. The rearrangement uses TRBV10-3 and TRBJ1-2, with TRBD1 as a possible D gene (5 bases). The sequencing here drew on PBMCs, taken before the yellow fever booster vaccination. This TCR came from a young man who received the YFV17D yellow fever vaccine. CDR3 protein: CAIRPDGAYGYTF. CDR3 in DNA: TGTGCCATCAGGCCCGACGGGGCCTATGGCTACACCTTC.